This is a list of T cell receptor beta chains from one sample in a study of tumor-infiltrating lymphocytes in primary liver carcinoma. TCRdb reanalysed the multiplex PCR reads using MiXCR and keeps one entry per CDR3 protein. The table records about 200,000 distinct CDR3 sequences, approximately 86% of them present only once. The sample comprised tumor tissue from primary liver carcinoma. The source of these receptors is a man aged 40-49 years with primary liver carcinoma and hepatitis B virus infection. The CDR3 runs from the conserved cysteine through the conserved F or W. The D gene is left open where the match is weak. Only part of the rows carry a size: once, few, many, or a class if the clone is expanded.

TRBJ1-5,TRBV6-2/TRBV6-3,-,-,TGTGCCAGCAGTTACAGCCATAGCAATCAAACCCAGCATTTT,CASSYSHSNQTQHF
TRBJ1-5,TRBV11-3,-,-,TGTGCCAACAGCTTAGATCCGGGGGTGGCTCAGCCCCAGGATTTT,CANSLDPGVAQPQDF
TRBJ2-1,TRBV7-3,-,TRBD1,TGTGCCAGCAGTCCAGGGACAGGGAGTGGGAATGAGCAGTTATTC,CASSPGTGSGNEQLF
TRBJ2-7,TRBV11-2,-,TRBD1,TGTGCCAGCAGCCCAGGGGGAGTGCCCTACGAGCAATACTTT,CASSPGGVPYEQYF
TRBJ2-2,TRBV5-6,-,TRBD2,TGTGCCAGCAGTTTAGTGATCAGTGGCGGGAGCCATACGAACACCGGGGCGCTATTTTTT,CASSLVISGGSHTNTGALFF
TRBJ2-4,TRBV19,-,TRBD1,TGTGCCAGCCGCCCGACAGGGGTTGGAGCCAAAAACATTCAGTACTTC,CASRPTGVGAKNIQYF
TRBJ2-7,TRBV4-3,-,-,TGCGTCAGCAGTCAAGATAGGGGGGCGGGATACGAGCAGTACTTC,CVSSQDRGAGYEQYF
TRBJ2-1,TRBV11-1,-,-,TGTGTCAGCAGCGATGAAGTGGGTGACCAGTTCTTC,CVSSDEVGDQFF
TRBJ2-3,TRBV14,-,TRBD2,TGTGCAAACAGCCTGACTAGCGGCGCCGATACGCAGTATTTT,CANSLTSGADTQYF
TRBJ1-6,TRBV4-1,-,-,TGCGCCAGCATCCAGTCGAATTCACCCCTCCACTTT,CASIQSNSPLHF
TRBJ1-5,TRBV7-9,many,-,TGTGCCAGCAGCCGAGATTATAGCAATCAGCCCCAGCATTTT,CASSRDYSNQPQHF
TRBJ2-3,TRBV11-1,-,-,TGTGCCAACAGCTCTGGGGGAAGCTCTGTTGGAACCCGCACAGATACACAGTATTTT,CANSSGGSSVGTRTDTQYF
TRBJ2-6,TRBV28,few,-,TGTGCCAGCAACCAACACTCTGGGGCCAACGTCCTGACTTTC,CASNQHSGANVLTF
TRBJ1-1,TRBV6-6,once,-,TGTGCCAGCAATCTACAGGGTCCTAACACTGAAGCTTTCTTT,CASNLQGPNTEAFF
TRBJ2-6,TRBV6-1,-,-,TGTGCCAGCAGTACAGTCTCTGGGGCCAACATCCTGACTTTC,CASSTVSGANILTF
TRBJ2-5,TRBV4-2,-,TRBD2,TGTGCCAGCAGCCTAACGACTAGCTGGAGGGCCAGCTCGGAGACTCAGTACTTC,CASSLTTSWRASSETQYF
TRBJ1-5,TRBV11-3,-,-,TGTGCCAGCATCTTAGCCCATAGAGATACGCAGCATTTT,CASILAHRDTQHF
TRBJ1-4,TRBV25-1,-,-,TGTGCCAGCAGTGAAGTACCTTTCCTAACTAATGAAAAACTGTTTTTT,CASSEVPFLTNEKLFF
TRBJ2-1,TRBV4-3,-,TRBD2,TGCGCCAGCAGCCAAGATGTAGCGGGCCAGTACAATGAACAGTTCTTC,CASSQDVAGQYNEQFF
TRBJ2-5,TRBV6-5,-,-,TGTGCCAGCAGCCTTGCGGGCAGGGGGGGGGAGACCCAGTACTTC,CASSLAGRGGETQYF
TRBJ2-1,TRBV6-2/TRBV6-3,-,TRBD2,TGTCCCTGCAGTTACCGGACTAGCGGGGAGGAGCAGTTCTTC,CPCSYRTSGEEQFF
TRBJ2-6,TRBV6-1,-,TRBD2,TGTGCCAGCAGTTTTGGGACTAGCGGGATGGACGTCCTGACCTTC,CASSFGTSGMDVLTF
TRBJ2-5,TRBV4-3,-,TRBD2,TGCGCCAGCAGCCAAGGCGAGGGGCGGGAGCTAGGGACCCAGTACTTC,CASSQGEGRELGTQYF
TRBJ2-3,TRBV29-1,-,-,TGCAGCGTTCGGTACCTCCGCACAGATACGCAATATTTT,CSVRYLRTDTQYF
TRBJ2-2,TRBV11-1,once,-,TGTACCTGCAGCTTTTGGGACACCGGGGAGTTGTTTTTT,CTCSFWDTGELFF
TRBJ2-1,TRBV5-6,-,TRBD2,TGTGCCAGCAGCCGGGGACTAGTGGGGGTTTTGGCCTACAATGAGCAGTTCTTC,CASSRGLVGVLAYNEQFF
TRBJ2-2,TRBV29-1,-,-,TGCAGCATTGTCAACGGGGTGAACAGCGAGGAGCTGTTTTTT,CSIVNGVNSEELFF
TRBJ2-2,TRBV7-9,-,-,TGTGCCAGCAGCCCTGGACCGAAGACCGGGAAGCTGTTTTTT,CASSPGPKTGKLFF
TRBJ2-5,TRBV12-3/TRBV12-4,-,TRBD2,TGTGCCTGCACTTTAGCGGGAGTAGAGACCCAGTACTTC,CACTLAGVETQYF
TRBJ2-3,TRBV29-1,-,TRBD1,TGCAGCGTTTCTGGGACAGGGGCGTCAGATACGAAATATTTT,CSVSGTGASDTKYF
TRBJ2-3,TRBV20-1,-,TRBD2,TGCAGTACTCGAAGAGGCGGGAGGGCCCTTACAGATACGCAGTATTTT,CSTRRGGRALTDTQYF
TRBJ2-5,TRBV12-3/TRBV12-4,-,-,TGTGTCAGCAGTTTAATTGAGGCGGAGACCCAGTGCTTC,CVSSLIEAETQCF